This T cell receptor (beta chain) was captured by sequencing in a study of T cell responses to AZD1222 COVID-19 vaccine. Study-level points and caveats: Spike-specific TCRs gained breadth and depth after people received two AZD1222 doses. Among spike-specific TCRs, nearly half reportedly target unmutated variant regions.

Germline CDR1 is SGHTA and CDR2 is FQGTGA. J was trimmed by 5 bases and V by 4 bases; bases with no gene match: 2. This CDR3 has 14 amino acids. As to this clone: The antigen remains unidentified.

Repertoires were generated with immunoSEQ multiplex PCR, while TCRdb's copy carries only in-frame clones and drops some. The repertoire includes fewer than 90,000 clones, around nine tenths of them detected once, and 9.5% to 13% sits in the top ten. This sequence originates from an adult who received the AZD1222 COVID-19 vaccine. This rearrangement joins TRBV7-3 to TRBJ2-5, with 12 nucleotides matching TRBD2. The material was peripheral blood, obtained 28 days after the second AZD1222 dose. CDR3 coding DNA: TGTGCCAGCAGCTCGGGGACTAGCGGGGAGACCCAGTACTTC. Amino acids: CASSSGTSGETQYF.